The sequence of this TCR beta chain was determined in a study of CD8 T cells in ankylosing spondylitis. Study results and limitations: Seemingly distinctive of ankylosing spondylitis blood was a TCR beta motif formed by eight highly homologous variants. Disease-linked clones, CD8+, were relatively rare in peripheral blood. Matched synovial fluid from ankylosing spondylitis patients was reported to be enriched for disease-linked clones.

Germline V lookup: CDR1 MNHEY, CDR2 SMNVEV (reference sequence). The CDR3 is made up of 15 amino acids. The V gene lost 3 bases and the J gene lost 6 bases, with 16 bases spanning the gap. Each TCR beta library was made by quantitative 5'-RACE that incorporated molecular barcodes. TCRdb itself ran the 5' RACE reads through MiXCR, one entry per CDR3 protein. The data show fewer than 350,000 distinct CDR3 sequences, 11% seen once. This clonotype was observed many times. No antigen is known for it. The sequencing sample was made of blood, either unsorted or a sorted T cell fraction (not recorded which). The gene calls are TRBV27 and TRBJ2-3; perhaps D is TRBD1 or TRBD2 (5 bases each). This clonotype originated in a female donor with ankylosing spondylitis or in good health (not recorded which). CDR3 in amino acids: CASSFHLGTPDTQYF. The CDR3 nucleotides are TGTGCCAGCAGTTTCCATTTGGGGACGCCGGATACGCAGTATTTT.